The 3 T cell receptor beta chains listed next were all sequenced from one sample in a study of T cell responses to AZD1222 COVID-19 vaccine. Produced via immunoSEQ multiplex PCR; TCRdb's table is partial and in-frame only. The sample has 150,000 or so clones; 94% are singletons. Sequenced here: peripheral blood, sampled 28 days after the second AZD1222 dose. These receptors originate from an adult who received the AZD1222 COVID-19 vaccine.

The DNA for the CDR3 is TGTGCCATCAGAGTCGATCAGGGGGACTATGGCTACACCTTC. Translating it yields CAIRVDQGDYGYTF. V is TRBV10-3 and J is TRBJ1-2; 7 bases align to TRBD1. In germline, CDR1 is ENHRY, CDR2 SYGVKD. The J segment lost 3 bases and the V segment lost 6 bases, leaving 7 bases of the junction unmatched. There are 14 residues in the CDR3.

The chain employs TRBV5-1 and TRBJ2-2; the match to TRBD1 covers 9 bases. CDR1 and CDR2 from the germline V gene are SGHRS and YFSETQ. CDR3 length: 15 amino acids. V was pared by 4 bases and J by 7 bases, with 8 bases of the junction left unmatched. The CDR3 protein is CASSPGTGIVGELFF. DNA of the CDR3: TGCGCCAGCAGCCCGGGGACAGGGATTGTCGGGGAGCTGTTTTTT. The full variable domain, in which reference TRBV5-1 and TRBJ2-2 provide the parts outside the CDR3, is KAGVTQTPRYLIKTRGQQVTLSCSPISGHRSVSWYQQTPGQGLQFLFEYFSETQRNKGNFPGRFSGRQFSNSRSEMNVSTLELGDSALYLCASSPGTGIVGELFFGEGSRLTVL.

CDR3: CSEKPGGSYNEQFF. Written as DNA, the CDR3 is TGCAGCGAGAAGCCGGGGGGCTCCTACAATGAGCAGTTCTTC. The chain carries TRBV29-1 and TRBJ2-1, with 7 bases matching TRBD2. This CDR3 has 14 residues. Germline CDR1 SQVTM, CDR2 ANQGSEA. Unmatched junction bases numbered 6, after V lost 7 bases and J lost 0 bases.